These 6 T cell receptor beta chains were all obtained from the same sample, sequenced in a study of radiotherapy plus CTLA-4 blockade in lung cancer. Produced via immunoSEQ multiplex PCR; TCRdb's table is partial and in-frame only. The sample shows about 85,000 clones, more than 75% of them seen only once. The starting material was peripheral blood, obtained from a patient treated with radiotherapy plus ipilimumab. These receptors were collected from a human donor with non-small cell lung cancer who had a partial response to radiotherapy plus ipilimumab.

This clone was seen a single time. The CDR3: CASSIQSAAEYQPQHF. CDR3 bases: TGTGCCAGTAGTATCCAGTCAGCCGCGGAGTATCAGCCCCAGCATTTT. The V call is TRBV19, the J call TRBJ1-5; D gene ambiguous. V lost 3 bases to trimming and J lost 5 bases, with 17 bases between them. This CDR3 has 16 residues. Germline V gene data show CDR1 as LNHDA and CDR2 as SQIVND (reference sequence). The full variable domain, in which reference TRBV19 and TRBJ1-5 provide the parts outside the CDR3, is DGGITQSPKYLFRKEGQNVTLSCEQNLNHDAMYWYRQDPGQGLRLIYYSQIVNDFQKGDIAEGYSVSREKKESFPLTVTSAQKNPTAFYLCASSIQSAAEYQPQHFGDGTRLSIL.

The chain joins TRBV10-3 to TRBJ2-7; 7 positions match TRBD2. Germline V lookup: CDR1 ENHRY, CDR2 SYGVKD. After removal of 2 bases from V and 2 bases from J, the junction contained 3 bases not matched to a gene. The CDR3 spans 14 residues. CDR3 sequence reads: CAISEGGLAYEQYF. In nucleotides, the CDR3 is TGTGCCATCAGTGAGGGTGGACTAGCCTACGAGCAGTACTTC.

The chain carries TRBV30 and TRBJ1-2; D is ambiguous. Germline V gives CDR1 GTSNPN, CDR2 SVGIG (reference sequence). The CDR3 loop spans 13 amino acids. Between the trimmed V and J ends, which lost 1 base and 14 bases, there was a span of 20 bases. CDR3 amino acids: CAWSAGLTMACTF. Written as DNA, the CDR3 is TGTGCCTGGAGTGCAGGACTGACTATGGCTTGTACCTTC.

This rearrangement joins TRBV5-1 to TRBJ2-5, with D tentatively TRBD2 (7 bases). V was clipped by 0 bases and J by 5 bases, with 14 bases between them. This CDR3 contains 15 residues. Per the germline V gene, CDR1 is SGHRS and CDR2 is YFSETQ. CDR3 DNA sequence: TGCGCCAGCAGCTTGGTGGCGGGGGCGAAGGAGACCCAGTACTTC. This sequence encodes CASSLVAGAKETQYF.

The V and J genes are TRBV4-2 and TRBJ2-6; a weak D match, TRBD1 (6 bases). Germline assignment: CDR1 LGHNA and CDR2 YNFKEQ. V was shortened by 0 bases and J by 2 bases, with 14 bases between the two germline ends. CDR3 length equals 18 residues. CDR3 DNA: TGTGCCAGCAGCCAAGAGGCAGGGGACGGACCTGGGGCCAACGTCCTGACTTTC. This gives the protein CASSQEAGDGPGANVLTF.

The V call is TRBV10-3, the J call TRBJ2-1; a possible D gene is TRBD1 (6 bases). Germline-derived CDR1 and CDR2 are ENHRY and SYGVKD. There are 17 residues in the CDR3. V lost 2 bases and J lost 5, with 19 bases in between. The CDR3 DNA is TGTGCCATCAGTGAGAGGCCCATAGGGGGTAGAGACAATGAGCAGTTCTTC. It codes for CAISERPIGGRDNEQFF.